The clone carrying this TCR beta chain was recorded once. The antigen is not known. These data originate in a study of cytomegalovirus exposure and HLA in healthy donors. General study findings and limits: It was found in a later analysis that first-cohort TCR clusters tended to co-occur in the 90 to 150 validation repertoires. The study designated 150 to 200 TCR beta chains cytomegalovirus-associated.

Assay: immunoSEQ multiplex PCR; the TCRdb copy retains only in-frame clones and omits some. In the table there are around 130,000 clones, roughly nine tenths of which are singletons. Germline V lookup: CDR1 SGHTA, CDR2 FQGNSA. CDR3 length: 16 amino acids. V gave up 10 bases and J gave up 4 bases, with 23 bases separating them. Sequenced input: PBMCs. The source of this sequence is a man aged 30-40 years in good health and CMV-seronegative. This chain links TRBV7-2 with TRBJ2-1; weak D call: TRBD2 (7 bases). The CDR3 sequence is CATSRGGAVSYNEQFF. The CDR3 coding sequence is TGTGCCACCTCTAGGGGGGGGGCCGTCTCGTACAATGAGCAGTTCTTC.